This T cell receptor beta chain is from a study of OX40 agonist ivuxolimab in advanced cancers. Study in general: Aged 23 to 79 with a mean of 60 years, they were under 85% male. Study-wide results and caveats: Clonal expansion was seen in CD4+ and CD8+ blood T cells by week 6 at 0.1 to 3.0 mg/kg. Among the nonresponders, some also had low normalized T-cell clonal expansion.

To note about this clone: What it binds is not known.

Sequencing was performed with immunoSEQ multiplex PCR; in TCRdb, only in-frame clones are kept and a portion is missing. Of 65,000 to 85,000 clones listed, roughly nine tenths were seen once; the top ten hold 9% to 10%. The clonotype was recovered from an adult with an advanced solid tumor such as melanoma, head and neck, liver or kidney cancer. The material sequenced was CD4+ or CD8+ T cells sorted from blood, taken in a trial of the OX40 agonist ivuxolimab.

For the CDR3, the DNA is TGTGCCAGTAGTCGAGACAGGGGGCTCGGCTACACCTTC. Translated, it gives CASSRDRGLGYTF. J is TRBJ1-2 and V is TRBV19, with TRBD1 identical over 10 bases. The CDR3 extends over 13 amino acids. V shed 5 bases, J shed 8 bases, and the junction held 5 bases outside the gene matches. Germline V CDR1 and CDR2: LNHDA, SQIVND (reference sequence).